Detailed here is one T cell receptor beta chain. The antigen is not known. A single base separates this from a much larger clone, so it may be a read error. Use of 60 Vbeta and 13 Jbeta primers characterized the PCR. Assay used: immunoSEQ multiplex PCR; TCRdb lists only in-frame clones, some missing. The table records under 200,000 clones, roughly 85% of them present only once. The sample comes from a study of cytomegalovirus exposure and HLA in healthy donors. Overall study results and limits: In a later analysis, about 17,000 TCR beta sequences were associated with HLA alleles at 0.05 false discovery rate. For most subjects, TCR beta sequences were reported to predict HLA-A and HLA-B alleles with accuracy.

The source of this sequence is a woman aged 40-49 years in good health and CMV-seronegative. Sequencing was done on a sample of PBMCs.

CDR3 bases: TGTGCCAGCAGCGCAGGAGGGAACACTGAAGCTTTCTTT. It encodes CASSAGGNTEAFF. The chain is built from TRBV6-5 and TRBJ1-1, with D unresolved. CDR1 and CDR2 from the germline V gene are MNHEY and SVGAGI. V was trimmed by 6 bases and J by 1 base, leaving 9 bases between them. This CDR3 spans 13 amino acids.